The T cell receptor (beta chain) under discussion was sequenced for a study of blood T cell repertoires in COVID-19. On the study more broadly: The United States, Italy and Spain supplied acute and convalescent COVID-19 samples. The analysed material was cDNA or gDNA that came from T cells, B-cell-depleted T cells, or PBMCs.

The germline gives CDR1 SEHNR, CDR2 FQNEAQ (reference sequence). The CDR3 runs to 16 residues. The V end was cut by 4 bases, the J end by 5 bases, with 17 bases between. Original processing methods: Quantification of nucleated cells was approximated via reference gene primer amplification. Sequencing used immunoSEQ multiplex PCR; TCRdb keeps in-frame clones, though not all of them. The V and J calls and clone size are taken from that table; D and trimming were inferred from the DNA. The top ten hold almost 9.5% of the sample, which has hundreds of thousands of clones, roughly 87% seen once. V usage is TRBV7-9 and J usage is TRBJ1-4, with TRBD1 as a possible D gene (6 bases). Sequences were obtained from peripheral blood. The TCR originated in a man between 18 and 29 years old with active or convalescent COVID-19. The CDR3 DNA is TGTGCCAGCAGCTCTCGATTGGACAGTCGGAATGAAAAACTGTTTTTT. The encoded protein is CASSSRLDSRNEKLFF.